A selection of T cell receptor beta chains follows, all from one sample in a study of blood T cell repertoires in COVID-19. The method was immunoSEQ multiplex PCR; TCRdb's version includes in-frame clones alone and lacks a portion of them. The table records 40,000 to 50,000 clones, roughly 85% of them present only once. Material: peripheral blood. The receptors shown here come from an elderly woman with acute or convalescent COVID-19. Each CDR3 is given with its conserved first and last residue. Fields, in order: J gene, V gene, clone size, D gene, CDR3 protein, CDR3 DNA. A D gene is named only where the DNA matches it firmly. Rows give clone size only sometimes, using once, few, many, or a class for an expanded clone.

j_gene: TRBJ2-3
v_gene: TRBV7-2
abundance: few
d_gene: NA
CDR3aa: CASSLRAATDTQYF
CDR3nt: TGTGCCAGCAGCTTAAGAGCGGCCACAGATACGCAGTATTTT

j_gene: TRBJ2-3
v_gene: TRBV9
abundance: NA
d_gene: TRBD1
CDR3aa: CASSTDGARGTDTQYF
CDR3nt: TGTGCCAGCAGCACCGACGGGGCCAGGGGGACAGATACGCAGTATTTT

j_gene: TRBJ2-2
v_gene: TRBV6-1
abundance: NA
d_gene: NA
CDR3aa: CASSEPSRGSNTGELFF
CDR3nt: TGTGCCAGCAGTGAACCGTCTAGGGGGTCGAACACCGGGGAGCTGTTTTTT

j_gene: TRBJ1-1
v_gene: TRBV6-5
abundance: NA
d_gene: NA
CDR3aa: CASSYSRPGLNTEAFF
CDR3nt: TGTGCCAGCAGTTACTCGAGGCCGGGGTTGAACACTGAAGCTTTCTTT

j_gene: TRBJ1-5
v_gene: TRBV6-1
abundance: NA
d_gene: NA
CDR3aa: CASSEGGNQPQHF
CDR3nt: TGTGCCAGCAGTGAGGGAGGCAATCAGCCCCAGCATTTT

j_gene: TRBJ2-1
v_gene: TRBV5-1
abundance: NA
d_gene: TRBD2
CDR3aa: CASTPGGPYNEQFF
CDR3nt: TGCGCCAGCACTCCGGGGGGGCCCTACAATGAGCAGTTCTTC

j_gene: TRBJ2-3
v_gene: TRBV4-2
abundance: NA
d_gene: NA
CDR3aa: CASSEQARVSTDTQYF
CDR3nt: TGTGCCTCTTCTGAGCAGGCCCGAGTGAGCACAGATACGCAGTATTTT

j_gene: TRBJ2-5
v_gene: TRBV6-6
abundance: NA
d_gene: TRBD2
CDR3aa: CASTAGGFGPQETQYF
CDR3nt: TGTGCCAGTACCGCGGGGGGCTTCGGTCCCCAAGAGACCCAGTACTTC

j_gene: TRBJ1-2
v_gene: TRBV27
abundance: NA
d_gene: TRBD1
CDR3aa: CASSSLGQGVAYGYTF
CDR3nt: TGTGCCAGCAGTTCCCTGGGACAGGGGGTCGCGTATGGCTACACCTTC

j_gene: TRBJ2-5
v_gene: TRBV15
abundance: NA
d_gene: TRBD2
CDR3aa: CATSRVPGTSEETQYF
CDR3nt: TGTGCCACCAGCAGAGTCCCCGGGACTAGCGAGGAGACCCAGTACTTC

j_gene: TRBJ2-2
v_gene: TRBV7-9
abundance: NA
d_gene: TRBD1
CDR3aa: CASSLPEQGGTGELFF
CDR3nt: TGTGCCAGCAGCTTACCCGAACAGGGGGGTACCGGGGAGCTGTTTTTT

j_gene: TRBJ2-3
v_gene: TRBV15
abundance: few
d_gene: TRBD1
CDR3aa: CATSRVTGTATDTQYF
CDR3nt: TGTGCCACCAGCAGAGTTACCGGGACAGCCACAGATACGCAGTATTTT

j_gene: TRBJ1-2
v_gene: TRBV11-2
abundance: NA
d_gene: NA
CDR3aa: CASSLGQGSYGYTF
CDR3nt: TGTGCCAGCAGCTTAGGTCAGGGAAGCTATGGCTACACCTTC

j_gene: TRBJ1-1
v_gene: TRBV28
abundance: NA
d_gene: TRBD1
CDR3aa: CASRIPGQSNTEAFF
CDR3nt: TGTGCCAGCAGAATCCCGGGACAGAGTAACACTGAAGCTTTCTTT

j_gene: TRBJ1-2
v_gene: TRBV29-1
abundance: few
d_gene: TRBD1
CDR3aa: CTLTPSGTGDGYTF
CDR3nt: TGCACCTTAACCCCCTCCGGGACAGGGGATGGCTACACCTTC

j_gene: TRBJ2-2
v_gene: TRBV6-5
abundance: once
d_gene: TRBD2
CDR3aa: CASSKGLAGTGELFF
CDR3nt: TGTGCCAGCAGCAAGGGACTAGCGGGCACCGGGGAGCTGTTTTTT

j_gene: TRBJ2-5
v_gene: TRBV7-8
abundance: NA
d_gene: TRBD2
CDR3aa: CASTAAGFQETQYF
CDR3nt: TGTGCCAGCACCGCAGCGGGATTCCAAGAGACCCAGTACTTC

j_gene: TRBJ2-2
v_gene: TRBV2
abundance: NA
d_gene: NA
CDR3aa: CASSTQGGPGELFF
CDR3nt: TGTGCCAGCAGTACCCAGGGTGGACCCGGGGAGCTGTTTTTT

j_gene: TRBJ2-2
v_gene: TRBV2
abundance: NA
d_gene: TRBD1
CDR3aa: CASSPNRGRAAGELFF
CDR3nt: TGTGCCAGCAGTCCAAACAGGGGGCGAGCCGCCGGGGAGCTGTTTTTT

j_gene: TRBJ2-7
v_gene: TRBV10-2
abundance: NA
d_gene: TRBD1
CDR3aa: CASSESDRAYEQYF
CDR3nt: TGCGCCAGCAGTGAGTCAGACAGGGCCTACGAGCAGTACTTC

j_gene: TRBJ1-5
v_gene: TRBV7-6
abundance: few
d_gene: NA
CDR3aa: CASSPMRGRNQPQHF
CDR3nt: TGTGCCAGCAGCCCCATGAGAGGCCGCAATCAGCCCCAGCATTTT

j_gene: TRBJ1-5
v_gene: TRBV19
abundance: NA
d_gene: NA
CDR3aa: CASSINGDQPQHF
CDR3nt: TGTGCCAGTAGTATCAACGGGGATCAGCCCCAGCATTTT

j_gene: TRBJ1-2
v_gene: TRBV30
abundance: NA
d_gene: NA
CDR3aa: CAWTSGLGGYTF
CDR3nt: TGTGCCTGGACGTCAGGGTTGGGTGGCTACACCTTC

j_gene: TRBJ1-2
v_gene: TRBV12-1
abundance: NA
d_gene: NA
CDR3aa: CASSRQDSSNYGYTF
CDR3nt: TGTGCCAGCAGCCGCCAGGACAGCTCTAACTATGGCTACACCTTC

j_gene: TRBJ1-3
v_gene: TRBV4-1
abundance: once
d_gene: NA
CDR3aa: CASSQEELSSGNTIYF
CDR3nt: TGCGCCAGCAGCCAAGAAGAGTTAAGCTCTGGAAACACCATATATTTT

j_gene: TRBJ2-3
v_gene: TRBV20-1
abundance: few
d_gene: NA
CDR3aa: CSASSSVRDTQYF
CDR3nt: TGCAGTGCTAGTTCTAGCGTGAGAGATACGCAGTATTTT

j_gene: TRBJ2-7
v_gene: TRBV3-1/TRBV3-2
abundance: NA
d_gene: NA
CDR3aa: CASSQAGHEQYF
CDR3nt: TGTGCCAGCAGCCAGGCTGGCCACGAGCAGTACTTC

j_gene: TRBJ2-2
v_gene: TRBV12-3/TRBV12-4
abundance: once
d_gene: NA
CDR3aa: CASSFLGAMFF
CDR3nt: TGTGCCAGCAGTTTCTTGGGGGCCATGTTTTTT

j_gene: TRBJ1-4
v_gene: TRBV5-1
abundance: NA
d_gene: TRBD1
CDR3aa: CASSWGRSPGQAKGEKLFF
CDR3nt: TGCGCCAGCAGCTGGGGACGATCTCCGGGACAGGCTAAAGGTGAAAAACTGTTTTTT

j_gene: TRBJ2-1
v_gene: TRBV30
abundance: NA
d_gene: TRBD1
CDR3aa: CAWRGWGQGGNNEQFF
CDR3nt: TGTGCCTGGAGGGGCTGGGGACAGGGGGGCAACAATGAGCAGTTCTTC

j_gene: TRBJ1-2
v_gene: TRBV18
abundance: few
d_gene: NA
CDR3aa: CASSTSGTPYGYTF
CDR3nt: TGTGCCAGCTCAACATCCGGGACACCCTATGGCTACACCTTC

j_gene: TRBJ2-1
v_gene: TRBV7-2
abundance: few
d_gene: NA
CDR3aa: CASSSRRTYNEQFF
CDR3nt: TGTGCCAGCAGCTCTCGCAGGACATACAATGAGCAGTTCTTC

j_gene: TRBJ1-2
v_gene: TRBV18
abundance: NA
d_gene: TRBD1
CDR3aa: CASSPGQDYGYTF
CDR3nt: TGTGCCAGCTCGCCGGGACAGGACTATGGCTACACCTTC

j_gene: TRBJ1-1
v_gene: TRBV2
abundance: NA
d_gene: TRBD1
CDR3aa: CASRVGQGVTEAFF
CDR3nt: TGTGCCAGCAGGGTGGGACAGGGGGTAACTGAAGCTTTCTTT

j_gene: TRBJ1-1
v_gene: TRBV19
abundance: NA
d_gene: NA
CDR3aa: CASSRGSEAFF
CDR3nt: TGTGCCAGTAGTCGGGGATCTGAAGCTTTCTTT

j_gene: TRBJ1-5
v_gene: TRBV29-1
abundance: NA
d_gene: TRBD1
CDR3aa: CSVAGTVNQPQHF
CDR3nt: TGCAGCGTTGCGGGGACAGTCAATCAGCCCCAGCATTTT

j_gene: TRBJ1-5
v_gene: TRBV4-2
abundance: NA
d_gene: TRBD1
CDR3aa: CASSQEQGNQPQHF
CDR3nt: TGTGCCAGCAGCCAAGAACAGGGGAATCAGCCCCAGCATTTT

j_gene: TRBJ2-5
v_gene: TRBV7-7
abundance: NA
d_gene: TRBD2
CDR3aa: CASSVREGAGETQYF
CDR3nt: TGTGCCAGCAGCGTGCGGGAGGGGGCAGGAGAGACCCAGTACTTC

j_gene: TRBJ1-2
v_gene: TRBV20-1
abundance: NA
d_gene: NA
CDR3aa: CSANSVYGYTF
CDR3nt: TGCAGTGCTAATAGCGTCTATGGCTACACCTTC

j_gene: TRBJ1-2
v_gene: TRBV6-5
abundance: few
d_gene: NA
CDR3aa: CASRDTNYGYTF
CDR3nt: TGTGCCAGCAGGGACACGAACTATGGCTACACCTTC

j_gene: TRBJ1-2
v_gene: TRBV3-1/TRBV3-2
abundance: NA
d_gene: NA
CDR3aa: CASSQDQVSPGSNYGYTF
CDR3nt: TGTGCCAGCAGCCAAGATCAGGTGTCCCCGGGGTCAAACTATGGCTACACCTTC

j_gene: TRBJ1-4
v_gene: TRBV5-1
abundance: once
d_gene: TRBD1
CDR3aa: CASSFLGQANEKLFF
CDR3nt: TGCGCCAGCAGCTTTCTAGGACAGGCGAATGAAAAACTGTTTTTT

j_gene: TRBJ2-7
v_gene: TRBV5-1
abundance: NA
d_gene: NA
CDR3aa: CASSLAGSYEQYF
CDR3nt: TGCGCCAGCAGCTTGGCCGGTTCCTACGAGCAGTACTTC

j_gene: TRBJ1-6
v_gene: TRBV14
abundance: NA
d_gene: NA
CDR3aa: CASSYSNSPLHF
CDR3nt: TGTGCCAGCAGCTACAGCAATTCACCCCTCCACTTT